The present TCR beta chain was sequenced within a study of T cell responses to AZD1222 COVID-19 vaccine. Germline V gives CDR1 ENHRY, CDR2 SYGVKD. V lost 8 bases to trimming and J lost 6 bases; unmatched junction nucleotides: 14. CDR3 size: 15 residues. In the case of this clone: The antigen remains unidentified.

General study findings and limits: Vaccination with two AZD1222 doses was followed by a rise in Spike-specific TCR breadth and depth. Donor demographics were predominantly white British with a female majority; clonal diversity may be underestimated.

Assay: immunoSEQ multiplex PCR; the TCRdb copy retains only in-frame clones and omits some. The profile shows some 120,000 clones, around 94% of them singletons. Second-dose recipients at about 4 or about 12 weeks were treated as one pooled group. V usage is TRBV10-3 and J usage is TRBJ2-3, with 7 bases identical to TRBD1. The sequence came from an adult who received the AZD1222 COVID-19 vaccine. The material sequenced was peripheral blood, taken 28 days after the second AZD1222 dose. The CDR3 DNA reads as TGTGCCATCCGAAAAGAGGGACAGCGGCCCGATACGCAGTATTTT. Residues: CAIRKEGQRPDTQYF.